This T cell receptor (beta chain) was captured in a study of Graves' ophthalmopathy and Graves' hyperthyroidism. RNA served as the template for amplifying TCR beta CDR3 regions. HTBI-primed RT-PCR formed the first round, and a multiplex PCR formed the second. MiXCR was run by TCRdb on the multiplex PCR reads, yielding one entry per CDR3 protein. The table has about 620,000 distinct CDR3 sequences, around a fifth seen once; the top ten hold around 7%. The CDR3 spans 13 residues. V gave up 5 bases and J gave up 7 bases, with 15 bases separating them. The sequencing input was peripheral blood. The chain links TRBV12-3 or TRBV12-4 to TRBJ2-7; D remains ambiguous. This receptor was obtained from a woman aged 18-29 years with stable Graves' hyperthyroidism. Some clones in this sample may be carry-over from other donors' samples. The CDR3, as DNA: TGTGCCAGCAGTGAATATCTTTGGTTGGAGCAGTACTTC. It is translated as CASSEYLWLEQYF.